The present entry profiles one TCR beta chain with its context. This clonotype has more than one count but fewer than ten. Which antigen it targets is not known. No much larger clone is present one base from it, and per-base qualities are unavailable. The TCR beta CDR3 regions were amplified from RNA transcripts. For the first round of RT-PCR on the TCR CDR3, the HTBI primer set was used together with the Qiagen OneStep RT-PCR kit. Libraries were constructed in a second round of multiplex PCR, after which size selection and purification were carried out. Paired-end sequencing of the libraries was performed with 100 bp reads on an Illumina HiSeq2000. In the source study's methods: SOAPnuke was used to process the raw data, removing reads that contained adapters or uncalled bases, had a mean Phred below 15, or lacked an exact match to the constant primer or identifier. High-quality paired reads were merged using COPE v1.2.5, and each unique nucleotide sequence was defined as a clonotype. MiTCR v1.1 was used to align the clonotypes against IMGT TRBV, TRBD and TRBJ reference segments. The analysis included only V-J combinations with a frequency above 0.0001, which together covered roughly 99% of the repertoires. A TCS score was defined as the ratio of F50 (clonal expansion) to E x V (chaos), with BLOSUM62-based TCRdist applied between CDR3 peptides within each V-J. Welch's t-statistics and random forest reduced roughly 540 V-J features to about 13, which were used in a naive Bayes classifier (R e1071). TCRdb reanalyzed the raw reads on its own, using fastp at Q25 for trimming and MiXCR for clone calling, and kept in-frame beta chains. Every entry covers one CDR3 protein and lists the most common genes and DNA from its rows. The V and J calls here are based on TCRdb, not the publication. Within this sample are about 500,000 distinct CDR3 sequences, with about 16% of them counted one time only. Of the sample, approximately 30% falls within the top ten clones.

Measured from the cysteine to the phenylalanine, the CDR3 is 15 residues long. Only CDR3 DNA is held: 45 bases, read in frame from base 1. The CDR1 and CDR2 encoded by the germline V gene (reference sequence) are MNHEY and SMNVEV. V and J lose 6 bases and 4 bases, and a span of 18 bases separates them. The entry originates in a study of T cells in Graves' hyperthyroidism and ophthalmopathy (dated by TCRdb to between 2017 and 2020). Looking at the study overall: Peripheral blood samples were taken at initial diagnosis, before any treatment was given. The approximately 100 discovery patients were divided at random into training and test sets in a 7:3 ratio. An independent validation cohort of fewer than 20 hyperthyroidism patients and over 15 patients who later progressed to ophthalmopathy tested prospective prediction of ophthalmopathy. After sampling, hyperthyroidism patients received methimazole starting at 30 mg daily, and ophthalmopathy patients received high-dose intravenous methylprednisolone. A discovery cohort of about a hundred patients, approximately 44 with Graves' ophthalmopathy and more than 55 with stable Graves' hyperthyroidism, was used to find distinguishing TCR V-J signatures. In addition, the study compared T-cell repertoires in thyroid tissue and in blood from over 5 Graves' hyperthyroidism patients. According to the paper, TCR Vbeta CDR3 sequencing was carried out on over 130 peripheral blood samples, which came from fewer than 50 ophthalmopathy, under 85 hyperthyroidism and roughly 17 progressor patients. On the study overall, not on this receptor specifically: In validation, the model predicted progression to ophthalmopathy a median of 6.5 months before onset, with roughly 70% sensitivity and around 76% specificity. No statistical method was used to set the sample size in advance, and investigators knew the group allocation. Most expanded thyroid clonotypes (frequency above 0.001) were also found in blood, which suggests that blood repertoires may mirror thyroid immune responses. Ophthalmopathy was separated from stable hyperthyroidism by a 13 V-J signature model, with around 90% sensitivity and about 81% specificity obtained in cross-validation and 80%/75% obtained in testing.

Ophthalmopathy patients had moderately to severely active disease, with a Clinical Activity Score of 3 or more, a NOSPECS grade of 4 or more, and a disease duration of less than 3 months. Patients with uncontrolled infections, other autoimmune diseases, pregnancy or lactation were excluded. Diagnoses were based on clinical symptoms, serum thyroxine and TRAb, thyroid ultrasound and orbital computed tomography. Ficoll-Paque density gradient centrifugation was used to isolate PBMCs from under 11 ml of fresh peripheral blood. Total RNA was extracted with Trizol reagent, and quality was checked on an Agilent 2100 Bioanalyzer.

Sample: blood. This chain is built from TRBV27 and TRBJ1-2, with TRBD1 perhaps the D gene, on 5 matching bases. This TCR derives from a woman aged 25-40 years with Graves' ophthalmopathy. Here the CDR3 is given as CASRPVDTGLYGYTF. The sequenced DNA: TGTGCCAGCAGACCTGTTGATACGGGGCTCTATGGCTACACCTTC.